These T cell receptor beta chains were read from a single sample in a study of CD8 T cells in Susac syndrome. TCRdb re-called the immunoSEQ multiplex PCR reads with MiXCR, one entry per CDR3 protein. The table shows around 71,000 distinct CDR3 sequences, with over 95% occurring only once. The sequenced sample was CD4+ T cells from PBMCs. These receptors all come from a human donor with multiple sclerosis. Each CDR3 is given with its conserved first and last residue.

v_call	j_call	cdr3_aa
TRBV2	TRBJ2-7	CASSSHRVTYEQYF
TRBV4-1	TRBJ2-3	CASSRGLAGGPIPTDTQYF
TRBV6-2/TRBV6-3	TRBJ2-5	CASSSPGPGAGGRETQYF
TRBV5-1	TRBJ2-7	CASSYGTSGNYEQYF
TRBV20-1	TRBJ2-3	CSAETRDSSTDTQYF
TRBV11-3	TRBJ2-1	CASRGKSYNEQFF
TRBV7-2	TRBJ2-1	CASSFGGRSYNEQFF
TRBV5-1	TRBJ2-3	CASSTTGSGGTDTQYF
TRBV4-1	TRBJ1-5	CASSPGRISGNQPQHF
TRBV11-2	TRBJ1-4	CASSATRANEKLFF
TRBV6-1	TRBJ1-4	CASSDPGGGFGEKLFF
TRBV6-6	TRBJ2-7	CASQRSIASYEQYF
TRBV4-1	TRBJ2-5	CASSQDSGAGWETQYF
TRBV7-9	TRBJ2-3	CASSLATTGRDTQYF
TRBV7-2	TRBJ2-7	CASSLEEGTNYEQYF
TRBV20-1	TRBJ2-7	CSATSGFLYEQYF